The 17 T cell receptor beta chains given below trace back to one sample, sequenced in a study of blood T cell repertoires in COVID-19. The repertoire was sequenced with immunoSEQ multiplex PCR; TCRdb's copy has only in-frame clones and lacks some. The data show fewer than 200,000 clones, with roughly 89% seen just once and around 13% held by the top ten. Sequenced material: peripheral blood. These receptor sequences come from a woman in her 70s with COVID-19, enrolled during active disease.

The DNA of the CDR3 is TGTGCCAGCAGTTTCGGTATCTGGGGCGGTGGTAATGAAAAACTGTTTTTT. Translation gives CASSFGIWGGGNEKLFF. The J gene is TRBJ1-4, the V gene TRBV28; D may be TRBD1 (5 bases). Germline loops: CDR1 MDHEN, CDR2 SYDVKM. The CDR3 has 17 amino acids. V was shortened by 3 bases and J by 4 bases, with 18 bases between the two germline ends.

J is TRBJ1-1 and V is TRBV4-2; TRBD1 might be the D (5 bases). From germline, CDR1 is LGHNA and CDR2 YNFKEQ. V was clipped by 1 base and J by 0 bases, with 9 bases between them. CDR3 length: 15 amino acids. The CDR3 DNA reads TGTGCCAGCAGCCAAGTTGGACATATGAACACTGAAGCTTTCTTT. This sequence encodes CASSQVGHMNTEAFF.

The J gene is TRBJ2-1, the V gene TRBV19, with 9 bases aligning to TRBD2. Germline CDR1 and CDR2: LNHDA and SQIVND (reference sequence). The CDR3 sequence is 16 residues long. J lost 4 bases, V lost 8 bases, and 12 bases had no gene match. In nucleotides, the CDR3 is TGTGCCAGTGGAGCACCGAGGGCGGGAGGGTACAATGAGCAGTTCTTC. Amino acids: CASGAPRAGGYNEQFF.

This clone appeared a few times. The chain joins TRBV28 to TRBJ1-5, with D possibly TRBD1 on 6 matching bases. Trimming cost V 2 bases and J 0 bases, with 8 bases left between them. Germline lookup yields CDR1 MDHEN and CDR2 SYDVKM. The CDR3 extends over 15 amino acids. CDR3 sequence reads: CASSLPGDSNQPQHF. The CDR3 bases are TGTGCCAGCAGTTTACCAGGGGATAGCAATCAGCCCCAGCATTTT.

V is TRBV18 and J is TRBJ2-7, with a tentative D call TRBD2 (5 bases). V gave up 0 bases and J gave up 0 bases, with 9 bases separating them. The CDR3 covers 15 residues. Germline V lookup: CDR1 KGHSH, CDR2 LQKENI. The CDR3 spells CASSPPASGSYEQYF. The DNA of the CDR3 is TGTGCCAGCTCACCACCGGCCAGCGGCTCCTACGAGCAGTACTTC.

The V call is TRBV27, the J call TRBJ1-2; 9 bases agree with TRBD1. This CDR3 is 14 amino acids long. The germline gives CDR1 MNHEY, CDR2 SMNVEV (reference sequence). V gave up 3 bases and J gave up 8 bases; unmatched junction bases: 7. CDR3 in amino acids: CASSFTGGVLGYTF. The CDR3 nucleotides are TGTGCCAGCAGTTTCACAGGGGGCGTCTTGGGCTACACCTTC.

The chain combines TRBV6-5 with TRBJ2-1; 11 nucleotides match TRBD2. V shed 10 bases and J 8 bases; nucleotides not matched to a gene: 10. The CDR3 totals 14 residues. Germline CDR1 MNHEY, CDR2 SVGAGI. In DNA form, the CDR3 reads TGTGCCACCGCCGGGACTAGCGGCTCGGATGAGCAGTTCTTC. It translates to CATAGTSGSDEQFF.

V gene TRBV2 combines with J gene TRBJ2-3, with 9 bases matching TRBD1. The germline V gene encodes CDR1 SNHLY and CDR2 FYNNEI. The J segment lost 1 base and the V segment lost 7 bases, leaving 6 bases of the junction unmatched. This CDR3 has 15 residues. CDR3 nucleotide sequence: TGTGCCAGCATGGAACGGACAGGGGGCACAGATACGCAGTATTTT. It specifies CASMERTGGTDTQYF.

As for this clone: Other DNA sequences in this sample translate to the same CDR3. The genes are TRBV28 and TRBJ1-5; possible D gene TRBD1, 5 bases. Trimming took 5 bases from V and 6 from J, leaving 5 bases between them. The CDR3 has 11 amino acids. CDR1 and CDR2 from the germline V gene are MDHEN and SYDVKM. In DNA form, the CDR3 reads TGTGCCAGCAGTACAGGTCAGCCCCAGCATTTT. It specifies CASSTGQPQHF.

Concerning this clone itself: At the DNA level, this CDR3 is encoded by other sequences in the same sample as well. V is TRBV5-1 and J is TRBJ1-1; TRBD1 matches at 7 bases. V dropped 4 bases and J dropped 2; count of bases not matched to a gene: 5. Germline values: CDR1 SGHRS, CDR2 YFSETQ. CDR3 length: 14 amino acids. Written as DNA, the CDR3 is TGCGCCAGCAGCCGGGGACAGTCAAACACTGAAGCTTTCTTT. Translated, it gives CASSRGQSNTEAFF.

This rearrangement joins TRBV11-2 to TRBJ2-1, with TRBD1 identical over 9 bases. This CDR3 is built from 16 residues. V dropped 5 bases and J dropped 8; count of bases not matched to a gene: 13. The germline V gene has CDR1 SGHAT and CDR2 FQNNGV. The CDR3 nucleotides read TGTGCCAGCAGCCGATCAACTCCGGGACAGGGTTATGAGCAGTTCTTC. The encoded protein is CASSRSTPGQGYEQFF.

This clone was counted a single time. CDR3 sequence reads: CATSRDLANYEQYF. The CDR3 bases are TGTGCCACCAGCAGAGATCTGGCAAATTACGAGCAGTACTTC. The chain employs TRBV15 and TRBJ2-7, with D hard to call. From germline, CDR1 is LNHNV and CDR2 YYDKDF (reference sequence). This CDR3 comprises 14 residues. V was cut by 0 bases and J by 4 bases, with 10 bases left in between. Full variable domain (remainder filled in from reference TRBV15 and TRBJ2-7): DAMVIQNPRYQVTQFGKPVTLSCSQTLNHNVMYWYQQKSSQAPKLLFHYYDKDFNNEADTPDNFQSRRPNTSFCFLDIRSPGLGDTAMYLCATSRDLANYEQYFGPGTRLTVT.

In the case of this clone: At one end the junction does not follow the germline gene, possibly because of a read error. The CDR3 nucleotides read TGTGCTAGCAGCTTAGCGTTGGCAGAGACCCAGTACTTC. The encoded protein is CASSLALAETQYF. V and J are TRBV7-7 and TRBJ2-5, with a possible D match to TRBD2 (5 bases). CDR1 and CDR2 from the germline V gene are SSHAT and FNYEAQ (reference sequence). The CDR3 is 13 amino acids.

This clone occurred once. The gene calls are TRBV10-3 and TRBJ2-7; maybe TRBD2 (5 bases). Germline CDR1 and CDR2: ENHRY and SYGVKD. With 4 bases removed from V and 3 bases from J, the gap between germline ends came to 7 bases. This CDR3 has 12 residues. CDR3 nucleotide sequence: TGTGCCATCAGTGGAGCGGACTACGAGCAGTACTTC. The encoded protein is CAISGADYEQYF.

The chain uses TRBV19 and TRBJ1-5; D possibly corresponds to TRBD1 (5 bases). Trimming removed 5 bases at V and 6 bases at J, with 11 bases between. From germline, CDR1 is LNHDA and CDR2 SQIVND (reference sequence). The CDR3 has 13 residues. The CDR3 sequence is CASSSLGGQPQHF. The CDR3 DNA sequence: TGTGCCAGTAGTTCCCTGGGGGGTCAGCCCCAGCATTTT.

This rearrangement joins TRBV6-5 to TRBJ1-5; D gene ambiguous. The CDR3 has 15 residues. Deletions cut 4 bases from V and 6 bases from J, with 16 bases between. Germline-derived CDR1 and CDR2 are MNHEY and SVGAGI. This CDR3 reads CASSFSERMRQPQHF. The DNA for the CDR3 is TGTGCCAGCAGTTTCTCCGAGAGAATGCGTCAGCCCCAGCATTTT.

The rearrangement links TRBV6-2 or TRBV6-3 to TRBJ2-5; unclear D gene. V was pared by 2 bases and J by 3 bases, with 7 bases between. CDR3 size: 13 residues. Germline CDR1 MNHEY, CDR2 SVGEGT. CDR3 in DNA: TGTGCCAGCAGTTACGAGATGGAAGAGACCCAGTACTTC. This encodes CASSYEMEETQYF.